Sequencing of this TCR beta chain was carried out in a study of T cell responses to AZD1222 COVID-19 vaccine. Overall study results and limits: Targeting of unmutated variant regions was reportedly seen in nearly half of spike-specific TCRs.

The CDR3 consists of 11 residues. The germline V gene encodes CDR1 GTSNPN and CDR2 SVGIG (reference sequence). The V end lost 3 bases, the J end lost 4 bases, and 7 bases lay between the germline ends. This clone was seen just once. Its antigen is currently unknown. The assay was immunoSEQ multiplex PCR, and TCRdb's table has in-frame clones only and misses some. This sample has 95,000 to 150,000 clones, with about 90% found just once. This TCR derives from an adult in good health. V usage is TRBV30 and J usage is TRBJ2-7; D gene uncertain. This specimen was peripheral blood, taken on day 0 of AZD1222 vaccination. The CDR3 sequence is CAWRLGYEQYF. Written as DNA, the CDR3 is TGTGCCTGGAGGCTGGGTTACGAGCAGTACTTC.